These T cell receptor beta chains were read from a single sample in a study of regulatory T cells in long-lasting Graves disease. TCRdb re-called the multiplex PCR reads with MiXCR, one entry per CDR3 protein. Altogether 400,000 to 500,000 distinct CDR3 sequences are present, around 13% being singletons, with the ten largest covering around a sixth. These data were also filed under a second study, of T cells in Graves' hyperthyroidism and ophthalmopathy.

The sequenced sample was peripheral blood mononuclear cells (PBMCs), obtained at new diagnosis, from a patient treated with antithyroid drugs. These receptor sequences come from a woman aged 45 to 65 with Graves disease. Both conserved end residues are part of each CDR3. Fields, in order: D gene, clone size, V gene, J gene, CDR3 protein, CDR3 DNA. The D gene is left open where the match is weak. Rows give clone size only sometimes, using once, few, many, or a class for an expanded clone.

D: .
size: many
V: TRBV11-2
J: TRBJ2-5
CDR3: CASSDRVGRTMIQETQYF
DNA: TGTGCCAGCAGCGATCGGGTGGGGCGAACCATGATCCAAGAGACCCAGTACTTC

D: .
size: .
V: TRBV10-2
J: TRBJ2-7
CDR3: CAANGPYEQYF
DNA: TGCGCCGCCAATGGACCCTACGAGCAGTACTTC

D: .
size: .
V: TRBV12-3/TRBV12-4
J: TRBJ1-2
CDR3: CASSLGGADGYTF
DNA: TGTGCCAGCAGTCTGGGGGGGGCGGATGGCTACACCTTC

D: TRBD1
size: many
V: TRBV28
J: TRBJ2-2
CDR3: CASSFQDRETGELFF
DNA: TGTGCCAGCAGTTTTCAGGACAGGGAGACCGGGGAGCTGTTTTTT

D: TRBD1
size: few
V: TRBV5-6
J: TRBJ1-1
CDR3: CASSFNRDRGTIWMNTEAFF
DNA: TGTGCCAGCAGCTTCAATCGGGACAGGGGTACTATTTGGATGAACACTGAAGCTTTCTTT

D: .
size: few
V: TRBV19
J: TRBJ2-4
CDR3: CASSPQGAKNIQYF
DNA: TGTGCCAGTAGTCCTCAAGGGGCCAAAAACATTCAGTACTTC

D: TRBD1
size: .
V: TRBV29-1
J: TRBJ1-1
CDR3: CSVPSTGPTRPTEASF
DNA: TGCAGCGTTCCCTCGACAGGGCCCACCCGACCCACTGAAGCTTCCTTT

D: .
size: few
V: TRBV4-1
J: TRBJ2-7
CDR3: CASSQDYRDLPYEQYF
DNA: TGCGCCAGCAGCCAAGATTACCGGGATCTTCCCTACGAGCAGTACTTC

D: TRBD2
size: .
V: TRBV9
J: TRBJ2-1
CDR3: CASSVGVLAGYNEQFF
DNA: TGTGCCAGCAGCGTAGGTGTACTAGCGGGATACAATGAGCAGTTCTTC

D: .
size: many
V: TRBV20-1
J: TRBJ1-1
CDR3: CSARDLKGLNTEAFF
DNA: TGCAGTGCTAGAGATCTAAAGGGCTTGAACACTGAAGCTTTCTTT

D: TRBD1
size: many
V: TRBV7-9
J: TRBJ2-1
CDR3: CASSLIQGGRNEQFF
DNA: TGTGCCAGCAGCTTAATACAGGGGGGCCGGAATGAGCAGTTCTTC

D: TRBD2
size: .
V: TRBV20-1
J: TRBJ2-7
CDR3: CSAGGLGFYEQYF
DNA: TGCAGTGCTGGCGGACTAGGATTCTACGAGCAGTACTTC

D: .
size: many
V: TRBV29-1
J: TRBJ2-7
CDR3: CSVLSGNYEQYF
DNA: TGCAGCGTTCTAAGCGGAAACTACGAGCAGTACTTC

D: TRBD2
size: .
V: TRBV4-1
J: TRBJ2-7
CDR3: CASSQGTSGRGEQYF
DNA: TGCGCCAGCAGCCAAGGGACTAGCGGGAGGGGCGAGCAGTACTTC

D: .
size: .
V: TRBV3-1
J: TRBJ2-2
CDR3: CASSQRGGPNTGELFF
DNA: TGTGCCAGCAGCCAAAGGGGGGGACCGAACACCGGGGAGCTGTTTTTT

D: .
size: few
V: TRBV7-3
J: TRBJ1-1
CDR3: CASSLTPQEEAFF
DNA: TGTGCCAGCAGCTTAACTCCCCAAGAAGAAGCTTTCTTT

D: TRBD1
size: .
V: TRBV2
J: TRBJ2-7
CDR3: CASTRDRDTYEQYF
DNA: TGTGCCAGCACCCGGGACAGGGATACCTACGAGCAGTACTTC

D: TRBD2
size: .
V: TRBV18
J: TRBJ2-7
CDR3: CASSRGRVLRYEQYF
DNA: TGTGCCAGCTCACGAGGGAGGGTACTACGCTACGAGCAGTACTTC

D: .
size: many
V: TRBV11-2
J: TRBJ2-7
CDR3: CASRPLRQARYEQYF
DNA: TGTGCCAGCCGACCATTGAGACAGGCGCGCTACGAGCAGTACTTC

D: .
size: many
V: TRBV28
J: TRBJ2-3
CDR3: CASGPVLFGVVTDTQYF
DNA: TGTGCCAGCGGCCCGGTATTATTTGGGGTCGTCACAGATACGCAGTATTTT

D: .
size: many
V: TRBV6-5
J: TRBJ2-1
CDR3: CASSYSPNSYNEQFF
DNA: TGTGCCAGCAGTTACTCCCCGAATAGTTACAATGAGCAGTTCTTC

D: .
size: many
V: TRBV27
J: TRBJ2-7
CDR3: CASSLSSDWYEQYF
DNA: TGTGCCAGCAGTTTATCCTCCGACTGGTACGAGCAGTACTTC

D: .
size: .
V: TRBV12-3/TRBV12-4
J: TRBJ1-3
CDR3: CASSPYVTGNSGNTIYF
DNA: TGTGCCAGCAGTCCGTACGTGACAGGTAACTCTGGAAACACCATATATTTT

D: .
size: many
V: TRBV28
J: TRBJ2-1
CDR3: CASSLFSERNSYNEQFF
DNA: TGTGCCAGCAGTTTATTCTCAGAAAGGAACTCCTACAATGAGCAGTTCTTC

D: .
size: .
V: TRBV5-1
J: TRBJ1-4
CDR3: CASSPGLDEKLFF
DNA: TGCGCCAGCAGCCCCGGATTAGATGAAAAACTGTTTTTT

D: TRBD1
size: many
V: TRBV6-1
J: TRBJ1-1
CDR3: CASSDQTGYSGAFF
DNA: TGTGCCAGCAGTGATCAGACAGGGTACAGCGGAGCTTTCTTT

D: TRBD1
size: .
V: TRBV7-9
J: TRBJ2-6
CDR3: CASSGRQGRFSGANVLTF
DNA: TGTGCCAGCAGCGGAAGACAGGGAAGGTTTTCTGGGGCCAACGTCCTGACTTTC

D: TRBD2
size: many
V: TRBV7-9
J: TRBJ2-1
CDR3: CASSLGGTSINEQFF
DNA: TGTGCCAGCAGCTTAGGTGGGACTAGCATCAATGAGCAGTTCTTC

D: .
size: few
V: TRBV6-1
J: TRBJ1-4
CDR3: CASSPRGPTNEKLFF
DNA: TGTGCCAGCAGTCCCAGGGGCCCAACTAATGAAAAACTGTTTTTT

D: TRBD1
size: many
V: TRBV10-3
J: TRBJ2-2
CDR3: CAISRTGADTGELFF
DNA: TGTGCCATCAGCCGGACAGGGGCGGACACCGGGGAGCTGTTTTTT

D: TRBD2
size: .
V: TRBV5-1
J: TRBJ2-1
CDR3: CASSLVPRWTSGSLVDEQFF
DNA: TGCGCCAGCAGCTTGGTGCCCCGGTGGACTAGCGGGAGTCTCGTCGATGAGCAGTTCTTC

D: TRBD1
size: many
V: TRBV11-1
J: TRBJ1-4
CDR3: CASSARTGAVFF
DNA: TGTGCCAGCAGCGCCCGGACAGGGGCGGTGTTTTTT

D: TRBD1
size: few
V: TRBV7-8
J: TRBJ2-7
CDR3: CASSKGQSPYEQYF
DNA: TGTGCCAGCAGCAAGGGACAGAGCCCCTACGAGCAGTACTTC

D: TRBD1
size: .
V: TRBV5-1
J: TRBJ1-4
CDR3: CASSSGQGRGNEKLFF
DNA: TGCGCCAGCAGTTCGGGACAGGGTCGGGGTAATGAAAAACTGTTTTTT

D: .
size: .
V: TRBV4-1
J: TRBJ2-7
CDR3: CASIQGLNSRYEQYF
DNA: TGCGCCAGCATCCAAGGGTTAAACAGCCGCTACGAGCAGTACTTC

D: .
size: many
V: TRBV18
J: TRBJ2-3
CDR3: CASSPQGQTTDTQYF
DNA: TGTGCCAGCTCACCGCAAGGACAGACCACAGATACGCAGTATTTT

D: .
size: many
V: TRBV10-2
J: TRBJ2-7
CDR3: CASSDVGNEQYF
DNA: TGCGCCAGCAGTGACGTAGGTAACGAGCAGTACTTC

D: .
size: few
V: TRBV6-2/TRBV6-3
J: TRBJ2-1
CDR3: CASSYGRNEQFF
DNA: TGTGCCAGCAGTTACGGGAGAAATGAGCAGTTCTTC

D: .
size: .
V: TRBV20-1
J: TRBJ2-7
CDR3: CSASYPDSYEQYF
DNA: TGCAGTGCTAGTTATCCGGATTCCTACGAGCAGTACTTC

D: TRBD1
size: few
V: TRBV18
J: TRBJ1-4
CDR3: CASSQQTGATNEKLFF
DNA: TGTGCCAGCTCTCAACAAACAGGGGCAACTAATGAAAAACTGTTTTTT

D: TRBD2
size: .
V: TRBV20-1
J: TRBJ2-3
CDR3: CSARGLAGGPHTQYF
DNA: TGCAGTGCTAGGGGACTAGCGGGAGGGCCACATACGCAGTATTTT

D: .
size: few
V: TRBV20-1
J: TRBJ2-7
CDR3: CSARDWANSHYEQYF
DNA: TGCAGTGCTAGAGATTGGGCCAACAGCCACTACGAGCAGTACTTC

D: .
size: many
V: TRBV30
J: TRBJ2-1
CDR3: CAWREGNEQFF
DNA: TGTGCCTGGAGGGAGGGCAATGAGCAGTTCTTC

D: .
size: many
V: TRBV2
J: TRBJ1-1
CDR3: CASSEQGDTEAFF
DNA: TGTGCCAGCAGCGAACAGGGTGACACTGAAGCTTTCTTT

D: .
size: .
V: TRBV7-2
J: TRBJ2-2
CDR3: CASRSHAGPSTGELFF
DNA: TGTGCCAGCAGGTCCCACGCGGGTCCTTCCACCGGGGAGCTGTTTTTT

D: .
size: .
V: TRBV27
J: TRBJ2-7
CDR3: CASRPLDKNYEQYF
DNA: TGTGCCAGCAGACCGCTTGACAAGAACTACGAGCAGTACTTC

D: .
size: .
V: TRBV7-9
J: TRBJ2-4
CDR3: CASSFTNLAKNIQYF
DNA: TGTGCCAGCAGCTTTACGAACCTAGCCAAAAACATTCAGTACTTC

D: .
size: few
V: TRBV12-3/TRBV12-4
J: TRBJ2-1
CDR3: CASSLGEEDYNEQFF
DNA: TGTGCCAGCAGTTTGGGAGAGGAGGACTACAATGAGCAGTTCTTC

D: .
size: many
V: TRBV3-1
J: TRBJ2-3
CDR3: CASSQDSVIDTQYF
DNA: TGTGCCAGCAGCCAAGATTCAGTCATAGATACGCAGTATTTT

D: TRBD2
size: .
V: TRBV10-3
J: TRBJ2-2
CDR3: CAISGPAGGGTGELFF
DNA: TGTGCCATCAGTGGACCAGCGGGAGGAGGAACCGGGGAGCTGTTTTTT

D: TRBD2
size: few
V: TRBV18
J: TRBJ2-2
CDR3: CASSPQGLAANTGELFF
DNA: TGTGCCAGCTCACCACAAGGACTAGCCGCGAACACCGGGGAGCTGTTTTTT

D: TRBD1
size: .
V: TRBV20-1
J: TRBJ2-7
CDR3: CSARGDRDLYEQYF
DNA: TGCAGTGCTAGGGGGGACAGGGACCTCTACGAGCAGTACTTC

D: TRBD1
size: many
V: TRBV12-3/TRBV12-4
J: TRBJ2-7
CDR3: CASTRRLSGTGPYEQYF
DNA: TGTGCCAGCACCCGTCGGCTAAGTGGGACAGGGCCCTACGAGCAGTACTTC

D: TRBD2
size: many
V: TRBV11-2
J: TRBJ2-1
CDR3: CASSLLTSALPFF
DNA: TGTGCCAGCAGCTTACTGACTAGCGCATTGCCGTTCTTC